Each of the 3 T cell receptor beta chains below was sequenced from the same sample in a study of post-analysis software for immune sequencing data. Notes on the study in general: Comparison of patients with controls showed roughly five TRBV segments more frequent in patients, TRBV5-6, TRBV5-1 and TRBV20-1 among them.

Presence of unique molecular identifiers characterized the TCR beta cDNA libraries. TCRdb called the PCR reads again in MiXCR, with one record for every CDR3 protein. The repertoire holds 750,000 to 950,000 distinct CDR3 sequences, with approximately 57% as singletons. Their antigens remain unidentified. Sequences were obtained from blood. The receptors derive from a girl under 18 with multiple sclerosis.

Concerning this clonotype itself: At one end the junction does not follow the germline gene, possibly because of a read error. V and J are TRBV6-6 and TRBJ2-6; D might be TRBD1 (5 bases). The CDR3 consists of 15 residues. The germline gives CDR1 MNHNY, CDR2 SVGAGI (reference sequence). CDR3 sequence: CASGYRSSGANVLTF. In nucleotides, the CDR3 is TGTGCCAGCGGTTACAGGAGCTCTGGGGCCAACGTCCTGACTTTC.

The chain joins TRBV20-1 to TRBJ2-7; no clear D gene. Germline values: CDR1 DFQATT, CDR2 SNEGSKA (reference sequence). The V gene lost 5 bases and the J gene lost 5 bases, with 10 bases spanning the gap. The CDR3 loop spans 11 amino acids. CDR3 in DNA: TGCAGTGCTCCCTGGGGTAACGAGCAGTACTTC. Translated, it gives CSAPWGNEQYF.

The CDR3, as DNA: TGCAGCGTTGTACATTACAATGAGCAGTTCTTC. It yields the protein CSVVHYNEQFF. The chain recombines TRBV29-1 with TRBJ2-1; D gene ambiguous. With 4 bases removed from V and 4 bases from J, the gap between germline ends came to 5 bases. This CDR3 region has 11 residues. CDR1 and CDR2 from the germline V gene are SQVTM and ANQGSEA.